This is a list of T cell receptor beta chains from one sample in a study of neurological immune-mediated disorders. TCRdb used MiXCR to reprocess the 5' RACE reads, holding one entry per CDR3 protein. Here the sample spans about 20,000 distinct CDR3 sequences, roughly 29% being singletons. Material: PBMCs. Receptors originate from a man in his fifties or sixties with HTLV-1-associated myelopathy (HAM/TSP). Both conserved end residues are part of each CDR3. A D gene is named only where the DNA matches it firmly. The listing skips clone size in some rows; elsewhere it reads once, few, many or a size class.

d_call: TRBD1
cdr3_length: 13
j_call: TRBJ2-5
v_call: TRBV12-3/TRBV12-4
clone_size: many
cdr3_aa: CASRDRGGETQYF
cdr3_nt: TGTGCCAGCAGGGACAGGGGAGGGGAGACCCAGTACTTC

d_call: .
cdr3_length: 12
j_call: TRBJ1-1
v_call: TRBV20-1
clone_size: medium-sized
cdr3_aa: CSASSGNTEAFF
cdr3_nt: TGCAGTGCTAGCTCAGGGAACACTGAAGCTTTCTTT

d_call: TRBD2
cdr3_length: 19
j_call: TRBJ2-5
v_call: TRBV20-1
clone_size: few
cdr3_aa: CSARPFPGLAGEAQETQYF
cdr3_nt: TGCAGTGCTAGACCTTTTCCCGGACTAGCGGGGGAGGCACAAGAGACCCAGTACTTC

d_call: .
cdr3_length: 13
j_call: TRBJ1-2
v_call: TRBV14
clone_size: few
cdr3_aa: CASSQDYSYGYTF
cdr3_nt: TGTGCCAGCAGCCAAGACTACAGCTATGGCTACACCTTC

d_call: TRBD1
cdr3_length: 11
j_call: TRBJ1-1
v_call: TRBV14
clone_size: many
cdr3_aa: CASSGQGRAFF
cdr3_nt: TGTGCCAGCAGCGGACAGGGGCGGGCTTTCTTT

d_call: .
cdr3_length: 17
j_call: TRBJ1-1
v_call: TRBV12-3/TRBV12-4
clone_size: many
cdr3_aa: CASSRGANRVLNTEAFF
cdr3_nt: TGTGCCAGCAGTCGCGGGGCTAATCGAGTCCTGAACACTGAAGCTTTCTTT

d_call: .
cdr3_length: 14
j_call: TRBJ2-7
v_call: TRBV7-9
clone_size: few
cdr3_aa: CASSLRKHPYEQYF
cdr3_nt: TGTGCCAGCAGCTTACGAAAGCACCCCTACGAGCAGTACTTC

d_call: .
cdr3_length: 10
j_call: TRBJ1-2
v_call: TRBV20-1
clone_size: .
cdr3_aa: CSARKDGYTF
cdr3_nt: TGCAGTGCTAGGAAGGATGGCTACACCTTC

d_call: .
cdr3_length: 11
j_call: TRBJ1-1
v_call: TRBV27
clone_size: many
cdr3_aa: CASSRGTEAFF
cdr3_nt: TGTGCCAGCAGCCGTGGAACTGAAGCTTTCTTT

d_call: TRBD1
cdr3_length: 16
j_call: TRBJ1-2
v_call: TRBV7-2
clone_size: .
cdr3_aa: CASSLLGPNRGHGYTF
cdr3_nt: TGTGCCAGCAGCTTATTGGGACCTAACAGGGGGCATGGCTACACCTTC

d_call: .
cdr3_length: 13
j_call: TRBJ2-1
v_call: TRBV5-1
clone_size: few
cdr3_aa: CASSLRGAHEQFF
cdr3_nt: TGCGCCAGCAGCTTAAGGGGGGCCCATGAGCAGTTCTTC

d_call: .
cdr3_length: 15
j_call: TRBJ2-1
v_call: TRBV20-1
clone_size: medium-sized
cdr3_aa: CSARRRQTSYNEQFF
cdr3_nt: TGCAGTGCTAGACGCCGACAGACCTCCTACAATGAGCAGTTCTTC

d_call: TRBD1
cdr3_length: 17
j_call: TRBJ1-5
v_call: TRBV5-5
clone_size: .
cdr3_aa: CASSPWTGVSRNQPQHF
cdr3_nt: TGTGCCAGCAGCCCTTGGACAGGGGTTTCAAGGAATCAGCCCCAGCATTTT

d_call: .
cdr3_length: 14
j_call: TRBJ2-7
v_call: TRBV27
clone_size: .
cdr3_aa: CASSAGDKAYEQYF
cdr3_nt: TGTGCCAGCAGTGCTGGGGACAAAGCCTACGAGCAGTACTTC

d_call: .
cdr3_length: 15
j_call: TRBJ1-2
v_call: TRBV20-1
clone_size: .
cdr3_aa: CSADSTRKANYGYTF
cdr3_nt: TGCAGTGCTGATTCTACTCGGAAGGCTAACTATGGCTACACCTTC

d_call: .
cdr3_length: 14
j_call: TRBJ1-2
v_call: TRBV16
clone_size: few
cdr3_aa: CASSQSTGNYGYTF
cdr3_nt: TGTGCCAGCAGCCAGTCGACGGGTAACTATGGCTACACCTTC

d_call: .
cdr3_length: 13
j_call: TRBJ1-4
v_call: TRBV29-1
clone_size: .
cdr3_aa: CSVATSTNEKLFF
cdr3_nt: TGCAGCGTGGCGACCTCAACTAATGAAAAACTGTTTTTT

d_call: .
cdr3_length: 17
j_call: TRBJ1-3
v_call: TRBV5-1
clone_size: .
cdr3_aa: CASSLGVGSTGVSTIYF
cdr3_nt: TGCGCCAGCAGCTTAGGAGTCGGCTCTACCGGGGTTAGCACCATATATTTT

d_call: .
cdr3_length: 12
j_call: TRBJ2-1
v_call: TRBV20-1
clone_size: medium-sized
cdr3_aa: CSGRGKHNEQFF
cdr3_nt: TGCAGTGGAAGAGGGAAACACAATGAGCAGTTCTTC

d_call: .
cdr3_length: 14
j_call: TRBJ1-5
v_call: TRBV20-1
clone_size: .
cdr3_aa: CSARAGPDNQPQHF
cdr3_nt: TGCAGTGCTAGAGCGGGCCCGGACAATCAGCCCCAGCATTTT

d_call: TRBD1
cdr3_length: 14
j_call: TRBJ1-1
v_call: TRBV19
clone_size: few
cdr3_aa: CASILGQGFPEAFF
cdr3_nt: TGTGCCAGTATCCTGGGACAGGGGTTCCCTGAAGCTTTCTTT

d_call: .
cdr3_length: 16
j_call: TRBJ1-1
v_call: TRBV5-1
clone_size: .
cdr3_aa: CASSLVIPGGNTEAFF
cdr3_nt: TGCGCCAGCAGCTTGGTCATCCCCGGAGGGAACACTGAAGCTTTCTTT

d_call: TRBD1
cdr3_length: 14
j_call: TRBJ1-5
v_call: TRBV30
clone_size: few
cdr3_aa: CAWSAADRSLPQHF
cdr3_nt: TGTGCCTGGAGTGCCGCGGACAGGTCCCTACCCCAGCATTTT

d_call: .
cdr3_length: 11
j_call: TRBJ2-1
v_call: TRBV3-1
clone_size: few
cdr3_aa: CASSHGNEQFF
cdr3_nt: TGTGCCAGCAGCCACGGAAATGAGCAGTTCTTC

d_call: .
cdr3_length: 14
j_call: TRBJ2-5
v_call: TRBV5-1
clone_size: few
cdr3_aa: CASSPGTLGETQYF
cdr3_nt: TGCGCCAGCAGCCCCGGGACCCTCGGGGAGACCCAGTACTTC

d_call: .
cdr3_length: 14
j_call: TRBJ2-6
v_call: TRBV3-1
clone_size: .
cdr3_aa: CASSQLAGANVLTF
cdr3_nt: TGTGCCAGCAGCCAACTTGCTGGGGCCAACGTCCTGACTTTC

d_call: TRBD1
cdr3_length: 15
j_call: TRBJ2-3
v_call: TRBV6-5
clone_size: .
cdr3_aa: CASSYTGGIADTQYF
cdr3_nt: TGTGCCAGCAGTTACACAGGGGGCATAGCAGATACGCAGTATTTT

d_call: .
cdr3_length: 15
j_call: TRBJ1-3
v_call: TRBV10-1
clone_size: .
cdr3_aa: CASSESRVSGNTIYF
cdr3_nt: TGCGCCAGCAGTGAGTCCCGGGTCTCTGGAAACACCATATATTTT

d_call: TRBD2
cdr3_length: 13
j_call: TRBJ2-5
v_call: TRBV20-1
clone_size: .
cdr3_aa: CSAFPGGGETQYF
cdr3_nt: TGCAGTGCTTTTCCCGGGGGGGGGGAGACCCAGTACTTC

d_call: .
cdr3_length: 14
j_call: TRBJ2-2
v_call: TRBV20-1
clone_size: .
cdr3_aa: CSARGGLNTGELFF
cdr3_nt: TGCAGTGCTAGGGGTGGCCTTAACACCGGGGAGCTGTTTTTT

d_call: .
cdr3_length: 15
j_call: TRBJ2-1
v_call: TRBV5-1
clone_size: few
cdr3_aa: CASSLGRGAYNEQFF
cdr3_nt: TGCGCCAGCAGCTTAGGACGGGGAGCATACAATGAGCAGTTCTTC

d_call: TRBD1
cdr3_length: 13
j_call: TRBJ2-1
v_call: TRBV5-5
clone_size: many
cdr3_aa: CASSPDRGNEQFF
cdr3_nt: TGTGCCAGCAGTCCGGACAGGGGCAATGAGCAGTTCTTC

d_call: TRBD1
cdr3_length: 15
j_call: TRBJ2-7
v_call: TRBV5-1
clone_size: few
cdr3_aa: CASSSRDRGRDEQYF
cdr3_nt: TGCGCCAGCAGCTCCCGGGACAGGGGGCGCGACGAGCAGTACTTC

d_call: .
cdr3_length: 17
j_call: TRBJ2-3
v_call: TRBV6-5
clone_size: .
cdr3_aa: CANSYSMGGRLEDTQYF
cdr3_nt: TGTGCCAACAGTTACTCGATGGGCGGGCGACTGGAAGATACGCAGTATTTT

d_call: TRBD2
cdr3_length: 14
j_call: TRBJ2-5
v_call: TRBV5-1
clone_size: .
cdr3_aa: CASRPTSAQETQYF
cdr3_nt: TGCGCCAGCCGGCCGACTAGCGCCCAAGAGACCCAGTACTTC

d_call: TRBD1
cdr3_length: 13
j_call: TRBJ2-7
v_call: TRBV20-1
clone_size: .
cdr3_aa: CSATTRQGREQYF
cdr3_nt: TGCAGTGCGACGACAAGACAGGGACGCGAGCAGTACTTC

d_call: .
cdr3_length: 13
j_call: TRBJ1-1
v_call: TRBV9
clone_size: .
cdr3_aa: CASSVSVNTEAFF
cdr3_nt: TGTGCCAGCAGCGTCTCAGTGAACACTGAAGCTTTCTTT

d_call: TRBD2
cdr3_length: 12
j_call: TRBJ2-1
v_call: TRBV7-2
clone_size: .
cdr3_aa: CASTGRGDEQFF
cdr3_nt: TGTGCCAGCACGGGACGGGGGGATGAGCAGTTCTTC

d_call: .
cdr3_length: 13
j_call: TRBJ2-7
v_call: TRBV20-1
clone_size: few
cdr3_aa: CSARVPRVHEQYF
cdr3_nt: TGCAGTGCTAGAGTCCCCAGGGTCCACGAGCAGTACTTC

d_call: .
cdr3_length: 15
j_call: TRBJ1-5
v_call: TRBV12-3/TRBV12-4
clone_size: many
cdr3_aa: CASSRQGRGDQPQHF
cdr3_nt: TGTGCCAGCAGTCGTCAGGGGAGAGGAGATCAGCCCCAGCATTTT

d_call: TRBD2
cdr3_length: 14
j_call: TRBJ2-7
v_call: TRBV5-1
clone_size: few
cdr3_aa: CASSEPGLAGEQYF
cdr3_nt: TGCGCCAGCAGCGAACCGGGACTAGCGGGAGAGCAGTACTTC

d_call: .
cdr3_length: 17
j_call: TRBJ2-1
v_call: TRBV30
clone_size: .
cdr3_aa: CTWSTPHSGSTYNEQFF
cdr3_nt: TGTACCTGGAGCACCCCTCATAGCGGCTCTACCTACAATGAGCAGTTCTTC

d_call: TRBD1
cdr3_length: 14
j_call: TRBJ2-7
v_call: TRBV5-1
clone_size: many
cdr3_aa: CASSPDRARYEQYF
cdr3_nt: TGCGCCAGCAGCCCGGACAGGGCGCGCTACGAGCAGTACTTC

d_call: .
cdr3_length: 14
j_call: TRBJ2-3
v_call: TRBV5-6
clone_size: few
cdr3_aa: CASSPEPGTDTQYF
cdr3_nt: TGTGCCAGCAGCCCGGAACCGGGCACAGATACGCAGTATTTT

d_call: TRBD2
cdr3_length: 19
j_call: TRBJ2-2
v_call: TRBV12-3/TRBV12-4
clone_size: .
cdr3_aa: CASSLETSGKAYRAGELFF
cdr3_nt: TGTGCCAGCAGTTTAGAGACTAGCGGGAAAGCGTATAGAGCCGGGGAGCTGTTTTTT

d_call: .
cdr3_length: 15
j_call: TRBJ1-1
v_call: TRBV5-6
clone_size: many
cdr3_aa: CASSGRHEMNTEAFF
cdr3_nt: TGTGCCAGCAGCGGGAGACACGAAATGAACACTGAAGCTTTCTTT

d_call: TRBD1
cdr3_length: 14
j_call: TRBJ1-5
v_call: TRBV19
clone_size: few
cdr3_aa: CASQPGQGNQPQHF
cdr3_nt: TGTGCCAGTCAGCCGGGACAGGGTAATCAGCCCCAGCATTTT

d_call: TRBD2
cdr3_length: 15
j_call: TRBJ2-3
v_call: TRBV18
clone_size: .
cdr3_aa: CASSFGLASTDTQYF
cdr3_nt: TGTGCCAGCTCATTCGGACTAGCCAGCACAGATACGCAGTATTTT

d_call: .
cdr3_length: 12
j_call: TRBJ1-1
v_call: TRBV7-2
clone_size: .
cdr3_aa: CASSLAGRPAFF
cdr3_nt: TGTGCCAGCAGCTTGGCGGGTCGGCCAGCTTTCTTT

d_call: .
cdr3_length: 13
j_call: TRBJ2-1
v_call: TRBV11-2
clone_size: .
cdr3_aa: CASSFLTGVEQFF
cdr3_nt: TGTGCCAGCAGCTTCCTTACCGGAGTTGAGCAGTTCTTC

d_call: TRBD2
cdr3_length: 16
j_call: TRBJ2-3
v_call: TRBV5-5
clone_size: few
cdr3_aa: CASSPGLAGGKDTQYF
cdr3_nt: TGTGCCAGCAGCCCGGGACTAGCGGGGGGAAAAGATACGCAGTATTTT

d_call: .
cdr3_length: 15
j_call: TRBJ2-7
v_call: TRBV5-1
clone_size: many
cdr3_aa: CASSLKLRHSYEQYF
cdr3_nt: TGCGCCAGCAGCTTGAAATTGCGACACTCCTACGAGCAGTACTTC

d_call: .
cdr3_length: 15
j_call: TRBJ2-5
v_call: TRBV6-8
clone_size: once
cdr3_aa: CASSYSPGGEETQYF
cdr3_nt: TGTGCCAGCAGTTACTCTCCGGGTGGAGAGGAGACCCAGTACTTC

d_call: TRBD2
cdr3_length: 16
j_call: TRBJ2-1
v_call: TRBV5-1
clone_size: .
cdr3_aa: CASSPQGLGSYNEQFF
cdr3_nt: TGCGCCAGCAGCCCCCAGGGACTAGGCTCCTACAATGAGCAGTTCTTC

d_call: .
cdr3_length: 14
j_call: TRBJ1-1
v_call: TRBV5-1
clone_size: few
cdr3_aa: CASSLLGSGTEAFF
cdr3_nt: TGCGCCAGCAGCTTGTTAGGGAGTGGCACTGAAGCTTTCTTT